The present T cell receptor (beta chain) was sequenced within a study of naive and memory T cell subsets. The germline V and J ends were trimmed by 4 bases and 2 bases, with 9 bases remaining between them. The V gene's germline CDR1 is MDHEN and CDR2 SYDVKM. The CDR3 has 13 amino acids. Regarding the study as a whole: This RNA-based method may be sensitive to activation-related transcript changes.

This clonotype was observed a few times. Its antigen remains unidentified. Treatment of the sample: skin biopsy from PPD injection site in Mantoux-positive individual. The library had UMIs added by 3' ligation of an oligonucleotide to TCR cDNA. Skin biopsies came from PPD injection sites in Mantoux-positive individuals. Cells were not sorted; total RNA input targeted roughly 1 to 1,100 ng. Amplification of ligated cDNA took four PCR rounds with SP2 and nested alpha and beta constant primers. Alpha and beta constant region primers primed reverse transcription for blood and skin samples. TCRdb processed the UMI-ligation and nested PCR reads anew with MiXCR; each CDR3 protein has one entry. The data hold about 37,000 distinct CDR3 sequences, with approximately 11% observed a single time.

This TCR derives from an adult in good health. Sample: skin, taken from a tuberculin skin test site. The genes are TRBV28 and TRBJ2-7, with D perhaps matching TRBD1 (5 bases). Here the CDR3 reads CASSSGHPYEQYF. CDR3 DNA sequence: TGTGCCAGCAGTTCCGGACACCCCTACGAGCAGTACTTC.